This T cell receptor (beta chain) was profiled in a study of blood T cells in healthy people across ages. The overall study: For every two T cells, template switching captured about one barcoded beta molecule.

This CDR3 has 12 residues. The V and J ends lost 7 bases and 12 bases respectively, with 16 bases between them. Concerning this clonotype: Its cognate antigen is unknown.

Regarding the study as a whole: Higher naive T cell percentage went strongly together with higher TCR beta diversity. Age brought a roughly linear fall in TCR beta diversity measured per million T cells.

The second PCR ran roughly 6 to 11 cycles with a sample-barcoded 5' primer and J-beta primers. Using its own MiXCR run on the 5' RACE reads, TCRdb lists one record per CDR3 protein. The repertoire includes about 1.6 million distinct CDR3 sequences, 30% to 35% of them detected once, and approximately 10% sits in the top ten. The V call is TRBV12-3 or TRBV12-4, the J call TRBJ2-1; D is uncertain. The specimen was blood. This TCR was sampled from a woman in her twenties or thirties in good health. For the CDR3, the DNA is TGTGCCAGCACCACTGGCGGCGTTGGGCAGTTCTTC. This codes for CASTTGGVGQFF.